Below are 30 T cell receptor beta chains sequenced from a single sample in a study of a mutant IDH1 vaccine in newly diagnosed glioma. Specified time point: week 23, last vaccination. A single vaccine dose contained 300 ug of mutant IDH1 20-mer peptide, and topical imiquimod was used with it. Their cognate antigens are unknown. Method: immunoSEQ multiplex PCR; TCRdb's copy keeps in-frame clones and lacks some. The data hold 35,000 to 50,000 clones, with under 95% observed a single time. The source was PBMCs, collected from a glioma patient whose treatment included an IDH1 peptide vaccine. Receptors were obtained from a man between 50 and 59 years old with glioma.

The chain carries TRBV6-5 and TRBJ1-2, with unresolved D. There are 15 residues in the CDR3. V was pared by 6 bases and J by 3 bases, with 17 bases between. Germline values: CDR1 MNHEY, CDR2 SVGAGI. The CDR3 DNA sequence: TGTGCCAGCAGCGCTACTAATCGGGGATACTATGGCTACACCTTC. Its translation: CASSATNRGYYGYTF.

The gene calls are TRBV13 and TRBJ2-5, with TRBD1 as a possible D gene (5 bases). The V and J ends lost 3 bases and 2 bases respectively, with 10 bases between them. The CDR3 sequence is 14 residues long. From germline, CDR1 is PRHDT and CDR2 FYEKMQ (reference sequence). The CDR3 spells CASSFKGVQETQYF. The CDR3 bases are TGTGCCAGCAGCTTCAAAGGGGTACAAGAGACCCAGTACTTC.

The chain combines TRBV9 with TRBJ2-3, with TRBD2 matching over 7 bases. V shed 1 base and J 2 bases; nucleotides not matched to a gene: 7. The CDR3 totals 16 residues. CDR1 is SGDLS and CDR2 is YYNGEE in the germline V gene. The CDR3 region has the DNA TGTGCCAGCAGCGTAAGGGGAGGGCGCGACACAGATACGCAGTATTTT. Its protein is CASSVRGGRDTDTQYF.

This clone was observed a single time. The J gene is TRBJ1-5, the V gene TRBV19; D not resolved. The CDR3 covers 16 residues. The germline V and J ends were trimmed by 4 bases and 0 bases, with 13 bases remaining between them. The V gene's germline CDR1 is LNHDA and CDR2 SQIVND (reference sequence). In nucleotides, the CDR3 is TGTGCCAGTAGTACTCTTGATCGAAATAGCAATCAGCCCCAGCATTTT. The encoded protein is CASSTLDRNSNQPQHF.

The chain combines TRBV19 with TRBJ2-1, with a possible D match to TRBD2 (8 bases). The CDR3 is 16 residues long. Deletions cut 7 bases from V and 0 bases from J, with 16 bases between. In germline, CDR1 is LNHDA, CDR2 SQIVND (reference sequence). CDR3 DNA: TGTGCCAGTACGGTAGCGGGACAGAGCTCCTACAATGAGCAGTTCTTC. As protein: CASTVAGQSSYNEQFF.

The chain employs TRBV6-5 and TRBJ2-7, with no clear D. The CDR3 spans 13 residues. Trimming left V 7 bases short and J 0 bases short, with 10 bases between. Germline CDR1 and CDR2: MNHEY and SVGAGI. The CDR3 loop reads CASTQGHSYEQYF. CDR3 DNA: TGTGCCAGCACCCAAGGGCACTCCTACGAGCAGTACTTC.

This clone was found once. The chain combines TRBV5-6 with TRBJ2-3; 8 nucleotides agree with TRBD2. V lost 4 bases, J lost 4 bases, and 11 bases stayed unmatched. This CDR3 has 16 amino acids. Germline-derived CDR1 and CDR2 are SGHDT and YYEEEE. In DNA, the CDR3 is TGTGCCAGCAGCCGTCGGGCCAGCGGGAGTGCAGATACGCAGTATTTT. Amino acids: CASSRRASGSADTQYF.

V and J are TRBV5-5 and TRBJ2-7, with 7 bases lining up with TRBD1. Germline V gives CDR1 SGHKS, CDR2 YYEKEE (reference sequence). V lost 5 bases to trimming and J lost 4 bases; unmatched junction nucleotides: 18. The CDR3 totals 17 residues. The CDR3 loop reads CASSPHTPGQTGYEQYF. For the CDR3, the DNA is TGTGCCAGCAGTCCCCACACACCGGGACAGACGGGTTACGAGCAGTACTTC.

The CDR3 protein is CASSQGRDRGRETQYF. The CDR3 DNA follows: TGTGCCAGCAGCCAAGGCCGGGACAGGGGAAGGGAGACCCAGTACTTC. This chain connects TRBV7-9 to TRBJ2-5, with 10 bases lining up with TRBD1. The CDR3 spans 16 residues. Germline assignment: CDR1 SEHNR and CDR2 FQNEAQ (reference sequence). V dropped 5 bases and J dropped 5; count of bases not matched to a gene: 11.

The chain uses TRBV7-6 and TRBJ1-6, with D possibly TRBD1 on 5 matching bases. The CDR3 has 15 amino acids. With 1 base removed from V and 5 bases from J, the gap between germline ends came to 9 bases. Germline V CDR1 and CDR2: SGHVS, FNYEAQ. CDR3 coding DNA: TGTGCCAGCAGCTTAGGTCGGGGGGATAATTCACCCCTCCACTTT. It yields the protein CASSLGRGDNSPLHF.

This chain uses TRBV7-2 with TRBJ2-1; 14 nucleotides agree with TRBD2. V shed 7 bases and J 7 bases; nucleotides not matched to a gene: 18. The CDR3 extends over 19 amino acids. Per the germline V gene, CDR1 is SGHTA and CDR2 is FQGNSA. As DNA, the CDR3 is TGTGCCAGCACCCAGCCGGGACTAGCGGGAGTTATTGGCCTTAATGAGCAGTTCTTC. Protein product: CASTQPGLAGVIGLNEQFF.

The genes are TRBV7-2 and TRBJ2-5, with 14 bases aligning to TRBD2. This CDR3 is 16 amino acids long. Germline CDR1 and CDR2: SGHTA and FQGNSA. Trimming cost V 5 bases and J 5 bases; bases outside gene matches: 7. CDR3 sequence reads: CASSHGLAGGEETQYF. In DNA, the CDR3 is TGTGCCAGCAGCCACGGACTAGCGGGGGGCGAGGAGACCCAGTACTTC.

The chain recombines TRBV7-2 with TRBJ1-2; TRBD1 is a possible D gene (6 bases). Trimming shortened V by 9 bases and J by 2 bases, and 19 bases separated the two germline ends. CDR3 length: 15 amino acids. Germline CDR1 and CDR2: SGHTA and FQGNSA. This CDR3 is CASGVGALGNYGYTF. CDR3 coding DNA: TGTGCCAGTGGGGTGGGGGCCCTAGGGAACTATGGCTACACCTTC.

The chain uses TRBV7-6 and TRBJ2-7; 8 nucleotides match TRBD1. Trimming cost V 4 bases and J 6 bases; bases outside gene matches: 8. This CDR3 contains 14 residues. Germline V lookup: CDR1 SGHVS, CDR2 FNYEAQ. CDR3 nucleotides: TGTGCCAGCAGCTCCCGTTCAGGGGGCCTCGAGCAGTACTTC. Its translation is CASSSRSGGLEQYF.

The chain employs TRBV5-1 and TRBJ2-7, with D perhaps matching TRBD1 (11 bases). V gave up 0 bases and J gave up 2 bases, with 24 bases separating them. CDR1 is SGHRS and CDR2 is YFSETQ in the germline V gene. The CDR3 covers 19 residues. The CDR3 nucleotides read TGCGCCAGCAGCTTGGGGGGGACAGGGGGGCTAGCGGGAGCCTACGAGCAGTACTTC. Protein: CASSLGGTGGLAGAYEQYF.

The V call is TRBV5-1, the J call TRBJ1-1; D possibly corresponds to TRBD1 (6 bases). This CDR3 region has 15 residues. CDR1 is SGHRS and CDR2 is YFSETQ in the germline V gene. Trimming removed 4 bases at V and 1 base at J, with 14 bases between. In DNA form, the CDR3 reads TGCGCCAGCAGCAGGTCAGGGGCCGGGAACACTGAAGCTTTCTTT. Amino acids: CASSRSGAGNTEAFF.

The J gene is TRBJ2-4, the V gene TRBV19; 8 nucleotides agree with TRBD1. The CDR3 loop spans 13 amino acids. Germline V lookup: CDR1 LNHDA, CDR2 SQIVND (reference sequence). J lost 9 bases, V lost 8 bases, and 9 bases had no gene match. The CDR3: CASATGASGIQYF. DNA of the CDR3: TGTGCCAGTGCGACAGGGGCCTCGGGCATTCAGTACTTC.

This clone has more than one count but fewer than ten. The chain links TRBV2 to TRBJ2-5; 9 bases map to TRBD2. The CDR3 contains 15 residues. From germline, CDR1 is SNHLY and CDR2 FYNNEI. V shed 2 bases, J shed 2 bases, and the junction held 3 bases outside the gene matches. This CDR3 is CASSEQAGGQETQYF. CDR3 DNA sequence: TGTGCCAGCAGTGAACAAGCGGGGGGACAAGAGACCCAGTACTTC.

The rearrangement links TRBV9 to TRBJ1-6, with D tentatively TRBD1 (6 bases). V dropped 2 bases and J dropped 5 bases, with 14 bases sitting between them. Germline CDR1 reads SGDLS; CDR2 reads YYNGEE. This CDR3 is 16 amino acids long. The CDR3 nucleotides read TGTGCCAGCAGCGTGGGGGGGGCGCCCGATAATTCACCCCTCCACTTT. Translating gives CASSVGGAPDNSPLHF.

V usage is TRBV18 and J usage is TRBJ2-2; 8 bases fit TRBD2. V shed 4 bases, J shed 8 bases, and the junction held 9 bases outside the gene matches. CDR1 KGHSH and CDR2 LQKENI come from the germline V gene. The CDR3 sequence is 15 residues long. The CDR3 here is CASSLVAGTAGELFF. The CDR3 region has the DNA TGTGCCAGCTCACTGGTAGCGGGAACGGCGGGGGAGCTGTTTTTT.

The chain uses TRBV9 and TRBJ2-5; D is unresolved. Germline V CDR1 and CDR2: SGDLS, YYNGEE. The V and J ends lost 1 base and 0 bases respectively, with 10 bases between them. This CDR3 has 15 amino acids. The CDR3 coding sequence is TGTGCCAGCAGCGTAAGTACGGCTTACCAAGAGACCCAGTACTTC. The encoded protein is CASSVSTAYQETQYF. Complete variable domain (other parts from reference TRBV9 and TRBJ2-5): DSGVTQTPKHLITATGQRVTLRCSPRSGDLSVYWYQQSLDQGLQFLIQYYNGEERAKGNILERFSAQQFPDLHSELNLSSLELGDSALYFCASSVSTAYQETQYFGPGTRLLVL.

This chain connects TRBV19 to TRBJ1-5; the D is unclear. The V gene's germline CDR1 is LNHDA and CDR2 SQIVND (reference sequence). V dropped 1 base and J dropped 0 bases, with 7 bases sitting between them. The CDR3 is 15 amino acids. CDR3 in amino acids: CASSIGTNSNQPQHF. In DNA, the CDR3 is TGTGCCAGTAGTATAGGAACGAATAGCAATCAGCCCCAGCATTTT. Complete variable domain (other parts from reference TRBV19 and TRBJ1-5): DGGITQSPKYLFRKEGQNVTLSCEQNLNHDAMYWYRQDPGQGLRLIYYSQIVNDFQKGDIAEGYSVSREKKESFPLTVTSAQKNPTAFYLCASSIGTNSNQPQHFGDGTRLSIL.

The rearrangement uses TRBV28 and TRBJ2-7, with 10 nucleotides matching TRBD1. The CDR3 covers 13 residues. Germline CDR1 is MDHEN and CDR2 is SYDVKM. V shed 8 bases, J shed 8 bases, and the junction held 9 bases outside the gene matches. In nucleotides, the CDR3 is TGTGCCAGCGTTCCGGGACAGGGGCGTAAGCAGTACTTC. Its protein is CASVPGQGRKQYF. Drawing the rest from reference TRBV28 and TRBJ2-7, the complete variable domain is DVKVTQSSRYLVKRTGEKVFLECVQDMDHENMFWYRQDPGLGLRLIYFSYDVKMKEKGDIPEGYSVSREKKERFSLILESASTNQTSMYLCASVPGQGRKQYFGPGTRLTVT.

CDR3 loop: CASSFSSGTGREKLFF. The CDR3 nucleotides are TGTGCCAGCAGCTTCTCTTCCGGGACAGGCCGAGAAAAACTGTTTTTT. This sequence joins TRBV5-6 and TRBJ1-4; TRBD1 agrees at 8 bases. The V gene's germline CDR1 is SGHDT and CDR2 YYEEEE. Unmatched junction bases numbered 11, after V lost 2 bases and J lost 8 bases. This CDR3 has 16 residues.

For the CDR3, the DNA is TGTGCCAGCAGCTCCTACATGAACACTGAAGCTTTCTTT. Protein product: CASSSYMNTEAFF. The chain couples TRBV7-8 to TRBJ1-1; D gene unclear. Per germline, CDR1 SGHVS and CDR2 FQNEAQ. V lost 4 bases, J lost 0 bases, and 6 bases lay in between. The CDR3 has 13 amino acids.

The CDR3 DNA sequence: TGTGCCAGCAGCTTATCCGGCGCATATCAGGTGGATGGCTACACCTTC. It specifies CASSLSGAYQVDGYTF. The rearrangement links TRBV5-6 to TRBJ1-2; D remains ambiguous. The CDR3 has 16 residues. The germline V gene encodes CDR1 SGHDT and CDR2 YYEEEE. Trimming pared 2 bases from V and 6 bases from J, leaving 20 bases between.

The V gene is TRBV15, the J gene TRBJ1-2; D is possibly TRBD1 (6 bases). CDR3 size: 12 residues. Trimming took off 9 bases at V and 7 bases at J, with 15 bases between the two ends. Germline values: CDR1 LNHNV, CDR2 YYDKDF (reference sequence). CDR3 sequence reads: CATGGGVLGYTF. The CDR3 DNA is TGTGCCACAGGGGGGGGAGTCCTTGGCTACACCTTC.

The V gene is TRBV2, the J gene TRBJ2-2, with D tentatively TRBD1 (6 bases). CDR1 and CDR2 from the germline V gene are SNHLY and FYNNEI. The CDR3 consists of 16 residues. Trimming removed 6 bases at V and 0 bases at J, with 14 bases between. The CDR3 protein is CASRPTGSANTGELFF. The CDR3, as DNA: TGTGCCAGCAGGCCGACAGGTTCCGCGAACACCGGGGAGCTGTTTTTT.

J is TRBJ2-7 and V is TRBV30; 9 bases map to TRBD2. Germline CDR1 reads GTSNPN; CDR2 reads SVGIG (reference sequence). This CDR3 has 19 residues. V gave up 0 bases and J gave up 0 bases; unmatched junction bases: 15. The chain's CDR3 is CAWSVWGGRAGFSSYEQYF. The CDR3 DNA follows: TGTGCCTGGAGTGTGTGGGGCGGGAGGGCCGGCTTTAGCTCCTACGAGCAGTACTTC.

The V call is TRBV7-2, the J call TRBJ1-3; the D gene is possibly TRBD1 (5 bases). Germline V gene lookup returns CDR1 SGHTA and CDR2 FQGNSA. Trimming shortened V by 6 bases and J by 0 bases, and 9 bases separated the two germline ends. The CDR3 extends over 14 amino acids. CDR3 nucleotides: TGTGCCAGCAGTGGGGGAAGCTCTGGAAACACCATATATTTT. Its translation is CASSGGSSGNTIYF.